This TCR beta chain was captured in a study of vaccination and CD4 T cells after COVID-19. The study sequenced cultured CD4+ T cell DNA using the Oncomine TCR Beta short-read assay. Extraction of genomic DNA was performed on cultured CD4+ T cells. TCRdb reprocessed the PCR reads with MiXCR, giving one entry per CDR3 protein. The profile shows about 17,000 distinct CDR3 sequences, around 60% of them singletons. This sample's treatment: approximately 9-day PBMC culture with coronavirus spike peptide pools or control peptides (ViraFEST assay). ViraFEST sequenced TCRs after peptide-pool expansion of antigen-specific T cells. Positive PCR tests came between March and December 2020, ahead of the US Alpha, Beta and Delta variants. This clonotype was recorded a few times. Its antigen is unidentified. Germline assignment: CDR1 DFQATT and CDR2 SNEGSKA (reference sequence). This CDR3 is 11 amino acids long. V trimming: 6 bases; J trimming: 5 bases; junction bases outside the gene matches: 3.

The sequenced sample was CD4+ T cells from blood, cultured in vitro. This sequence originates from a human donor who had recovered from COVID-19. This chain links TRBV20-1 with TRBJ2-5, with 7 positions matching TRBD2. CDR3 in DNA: TGCAGTGCCCAGGGAGGGGAGACCCAGTACTTC. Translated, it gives CSAQGGETQYF.